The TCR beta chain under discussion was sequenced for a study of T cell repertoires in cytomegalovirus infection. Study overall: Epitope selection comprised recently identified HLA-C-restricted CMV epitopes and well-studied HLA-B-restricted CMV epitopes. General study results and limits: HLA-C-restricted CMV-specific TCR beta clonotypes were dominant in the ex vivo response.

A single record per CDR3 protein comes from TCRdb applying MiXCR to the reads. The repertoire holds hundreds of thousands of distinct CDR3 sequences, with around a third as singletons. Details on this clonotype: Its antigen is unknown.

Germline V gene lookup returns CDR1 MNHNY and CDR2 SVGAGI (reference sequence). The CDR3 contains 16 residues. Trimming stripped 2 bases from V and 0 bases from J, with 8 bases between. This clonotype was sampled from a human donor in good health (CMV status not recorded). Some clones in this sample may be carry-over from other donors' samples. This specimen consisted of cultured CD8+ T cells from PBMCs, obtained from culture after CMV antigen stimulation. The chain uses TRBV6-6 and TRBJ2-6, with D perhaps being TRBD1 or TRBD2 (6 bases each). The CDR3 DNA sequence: TGTGCCAGCAGTTACAGGGGGGACTCTGGGGCCAACGTCCTGACTTTC. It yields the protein CASSYRGDSGANVLTF.